This T cell receptor beta chain was profiled in a study of cytomegalovirus exposure and HLA in healthy donors. Study context: Roughly 85 million unique TCRs from HLA-typed donors made up an early data release. Among the 400 or so donors who were genotyped, about 84% fell in the genetic ancestry cluster that is associated with self-reported Caucasian donors.

Of note for this clone: The target antigen is unknown.

Germline V gene sequence: CDR1 LNHDA, CDR2 SQIVND (reference sequence). The CDR3 length is 16 residues. The trim removed 4 bases at V and 0 bases at J, leaving 6 bases unmatched. Overall study findings and caveats: In a later analysis, HLA-associated beta chains showed higher expansion and lower generation probabilities than comparable chains. An assumption of roughly uniform sequencing depth across donors underlay the presence/absence analyses.

PCR used 60 Vbeta primers and 13 Jbeta primers. Produced via immunoSEQ multiplex PCR; TCRdb's table is partial and in-frame only. Recorded for this sample: tens of thousands of clones. The sequence derives from a woman between 40 and 55 years old in good health and CMV-seronegative. The V gene is TRBV19, the J gene TRBJ1-5; 7 positions agree with TRBD1. The sample comprised PBMCs. The CDR3 DNA sequence: TGTGCCAGTAGTACGACAGGGCCCTATAGCAATCAGCCCCAGCATTTT. Translated: CASSTTGPYSNQPQHF.